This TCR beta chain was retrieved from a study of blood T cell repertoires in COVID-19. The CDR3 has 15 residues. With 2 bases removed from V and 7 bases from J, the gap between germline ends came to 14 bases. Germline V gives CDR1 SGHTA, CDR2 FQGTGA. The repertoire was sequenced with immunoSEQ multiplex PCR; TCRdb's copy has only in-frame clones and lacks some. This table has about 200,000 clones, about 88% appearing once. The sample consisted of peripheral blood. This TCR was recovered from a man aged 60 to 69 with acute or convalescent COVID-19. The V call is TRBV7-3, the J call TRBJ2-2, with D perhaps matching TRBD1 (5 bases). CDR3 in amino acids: CASSLQQGLDGELFF. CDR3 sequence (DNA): TGTGCCAGCAGCTTACAGCAGGGTCTGGACGGGGAGCTGTTTTTT.